This T cell receptor beta chain was captured by sequencing in a study of CD8 T cells in ankylosing spondylitis (TCRdb year 2017). In the study overall: The study profiled T cell receptor beta repertoires in healthy donors and ankylosing spondylitis patients to find disease-linked TCR variants. In total, the full study cohort was made up of roughly 100 healthy donors and roughly 27 ankylosing spondylitis patients. Peripheral blood was sampled, and synovial fluid was additionally collected from ankylosing spondylitis patients.

The reads were generated on an Illumina HiSeq 2500. Quantitative 5'-RACE with molecular barcodes was the method used to prepare the TCR beta libraries. The study's processing was this. Disease-linked TCR variants were identified with a new computational method built on a probabilistic model of VDJ rearrangement. TCRdb reworked the public reads: Q25 trimming with fastp, MiXCR clone assembly, productive beta chains retained. Rows merge per CDR3 protein into single entries with the most common DNA and genes. The V and J calls, along with clone size, are taken from TCRdb and not from the paper's own processing. The sample yields 450,000 to 550,000 distinct CDR3 sequences; 5.3% were counted once. Under 4.5% of the sample belongs to the ten largest clones. The investigation overall reported the following: Significant enrichment of the disease-linked clones was reported in matched synovial fluid samples from ankylosing spondylitis patients. A TCR beta motif made up of several highly homologous amino acid variants appeared to be characteristic of blood from ankylosing spondylitis patients. Some TCR beta motif variants had previously been reported in synovial fluid and blood of reactive arthritis patients, which suggested common disease-initiation mechanisms. In peripheral blood, the disease-linked clones were found at relatively low frequencies and had a CD8+ phenotype.

The table lists this clonotype with many counts. There is no known antigen for this receptor. No much larger clone is present one base from it, and per-base qualities are unavailable. V drops 5 bases and J drops 0 bases, leaving 4 bases in between. Including cysteine and phenylalanine, the CDR3 has 12 amino acids. Only the CDR3 portion is preserved as DNA: 36 bases, with reading frame beginning at the first base. CDR1 and CDR2 are drawn from the germline V gene (reference sequence): SEHNR, FQNEAQ. Recombination linked TRBV7-9 to TRBJ1-1; the D gene cannot be resolved reliably. The sequence derives from a male donor with ankylosing spondylitis. The sequenced sample consisted of blood, either unsorted or a sorted T cell fraction (not recorded which). The DNA is as follows: TGTGCCAGCAGCCACTTGAACACTGAAGCTTTCTTT. This gives the protein CASSHLNTEAFF.